This T cell receptor beta chain was captured by sequencing in a study of blood T cells in healthy people across ages (dated by TCRdb to about 2015). Regarding the complete study: In model experiments, roughly one uniquely barcoded TCR beta cDNA molecule per two T cells was captured by template switching. The donors were split into four age groups: young (average about 15 years), middle-aged (nearly 40), aged (62) and long-lived (roughly 86). Using the same blood draw, the study looked at two additional independent replicas of 1 million unique cDNA reads for two donors, one aged 18 to 30 and the other aged 80 or older. Donors of different ages were randomly distributed across sequencing lanes to avoid experimental bias. Using deep sequencing normalized with unique cDNA molecular identifiers, the study measured how TCR beta repertoire diversity changes with age.

Study-level results and caveats: Because profiling used bulk unsorted PBMCs, naive and antigen-experienced compartments could not be compared conclusively. Estimates of total diversity based on one million sequenced T cells were regarded as lower bounds and as underestimates. A strong correlation was found between observed TCR beta diversity and the percentage of naive T cells measured by flow cytometry. As age increased, observed TCR beta diversity per million T cells dropped in a roughly linear way, and a significant reduction was already evident by age 40. Donor CMV infection status was unknown, potentially confounding age-related changes in expanded clonotypes. Compared with the aged group, the long-lived group had more naive CD4+ T cells, fewer expanded clones and increased TCR diversity, a pattern suggesting age selection.

Systemically healthy Caucasian individuals from Russia, some 40 in total and aged roughly 6 to 100 years, were included as donors. Roughly 11 milliliters of peripheral blood were drawn from each donor into EDTA-treated Vacutainer tubes. Ficoll-Paque density-gradient centrifugation was used to isolate PBMCs, with at least 6.5 million per sample. Trizol reagent was used to extract total RNA from the PBMCs, yielding at least 6 micrograms per sample. The percentages of naive CD45RAhigh/CD27high T cells were determined by flow cytometry on a PBMC aliquot from every donor. As regards this clonotype: It lacks a known antigen. The record has no base qualities; no much larger clone is one base away.

The CDR3 contains 15 residues, cysteine and phenylalanine counted. The entry retains the CDR3 DNA only, 45 bases that are in frame from base 1. The germline V end is reduced by 5 bases and the J end by 4 bases; junction bases left unmatched: 10. According to the germline V gene, CDR1 reads MNHEY and CDR2 reads SVGAGI. Library preparation used 5' RACE. The listed sequencing device is Illumina HiSeq 2500. A second PCR of roughly 7 to 11 cycles was performed with a sample-barcoded 5' primer and a J-beta primer mix. Each TCR beta cDNA molecule received a unique molecular identifier from a template-switch 5' adaptor carrying 12 random nucleotides. Each sample yielded at least 2.5 million CDR3-containing paired-end reads. The Mint cDNA synthesis kit, primed by a TRBC-specific oligonucleotide, was used to synthesize first-strand cDNA from all RNA. Following uracil-DNA glycosylase treatment, a first 18-cycle PCR with universal primers M1SS and BC2_uni_R was performed on all cDNA. Turning to the authors' computational methods: Normalization of each sample was performed by random selection of 1 million high-quality reads, each carrying a distinct molecular identifier. Instead of being binned into consensus sequences, reads with shared molecular identifiers were discarded. MiTCR, run with a Q25 quality threshold and the strictest error-elimination algorithm, handled CDR3 identification, clonotype clustering and error correction. A nonparametric unseen species model using Euler transformation provided a lower-bound estimate of total TCR beta diversity. Using fastp at Q25 and MiXCR, TCRdb reprocessed the public reads and kept productive beta chains. Each record represents a unique CDR3 protein, reported with the most common genes and DNA among its rows. These V and J calls derive from TCRdb rather than the authors' analysis. This sample lists roughly 860,000 distinct CDR3 sequences; approximately 59% were detected once. The ten most abundant clones make up 28% of the sample.

Sequencing was carried out using blood. This sequence was found in a man aged 30 to 45 in good health. The V and J genes are TRBV6-5 and TRBJ2-7; TRBD1 aligns with 8 central bases. For the CDR3, the sequence is CASSARRDRPYEQYF. The DNA reads TGTGCCAGCAGTGCCCGGAGGGACAGGCCTTACGAGCAGTACTTC.